Below are 17 T cell receptor beta chains sequenced from a single sample in a study of cytomegalovirus exposure and HLA in healthy donors. PCR amplification relied on 60 Vbeta primers (plus 13 Jbeta primers). Produced via immunoSEQ multiplex PCR; TCRdb's table is partial and in-frame only. The top ten clones hold more than 10% of a sample with 100,000 to 150,000 clones, under 85% of them seen once. Sequences were obtained from PBMCs. Receptor source: a woman in her thirties or forties in good health and CMV-seropositive.

This rearrangement joins TRBV25-1 to TRBJ2-1; TRBD1 matches at 7 bases. The CDR3 consists of 13 residues. Per germline, CDR1 MGHDK and CDR2 SYGVNS. With 4 bases clipped from V and 12 bases from J, the junction kept 9 bases outside the gene matches. The CDR3 region has the DNA TGTGCCAGCAGTGGGGCCGAGGGGGCACGGCAGTTCTTC. Encoded protein: CASSGAEGARQFF.

The chain has TRBV4-2 and TRBJ2-4; D is undetermined. The CDR3 is 15 residues long. CDR1 is LGHNA and CDR2 is YNFKEQ in the germline V gene. V lost 1 base to trimming and J lost 0 bases, with 7 bases between them. The CDR3 bases are TGTGCCAGCAGCCAAGCTCAACTAGCCAAAAACATTCAGTACTTC. Translated, it gives CASSQAQLAKNIQYF.

This clone is a singleton in its sample. J is TRBJ2-1 and V is TRBV5-1, with D perhaps TRBD2 (6 bases). The CDR3 is 12 residues long. Germline values: CDR1 SGHRS, CDR2 YFSETQ. Trimming took off 6 bases at V and 8 bases at J, with 12 bases between the two ends. The CDR3 DNA reads TGCGCCAGCATTTCCGGGGAGGATGAGCAGTTCTTC. This translates into CASISGEDEQFF.

The chain is built from TRBV19 and TRBJ2-5; TRBD2 agrees at 8 bases. Germline trimming cut 4 bases from V and 4 bases from J; bases unmatched to any gene: 8. CDR1 and CDR2 from the germline V gene are LNHDA and SQIVND (reference sequence). The CDR3 length is 15 residues. CDR3 in DNA: TGTGCCAGTAGTAGCTCTAGCGGGTGGGGAGAGACCCAGTACTTC. Its translation is CASSSSSGWGETQYF.

The chain is built from TRBV19 and TRBJ2-1, with a tentative D call TRBD2 (5 bases). The CDR3 is 14 amino acids. V lost 7 bases, J lost 4 bases, and 14 bases lay in between. Germline lookup yields CDR1 LNHDA and CDR2 SQIVND (reference sequence). CDR3 in DNA: TGTGCCAGTAAATTCGCTAGCTCTTACAATGAGCAGTTCTTC. Protein product: CASKFASSYNEQFF. Complete variable domain (other parts from reference TRBV19 and TRBJ2-1): DGGITQSPKYLFRKEGQNVTLSCEQNLNHDAMYWYRQDPGQGLRLIYYSQIVNDFQKGDIAEGYSVSREKKESFPLTVTSAQKNPTAFYLCASKFASSYNEQFFGPGTRLTVL.

The chain combines TRBV2 with TRBJ2-4; 10 nucleotides match TRBD1. Germline trimming cut 5 bases from V and 6 bases from J; bases unmatched to any gene: 7. The length of the CDR3 is 15 residues. The germline V gene has CDR1 SNHLY and CDR2 FYNNEI. The CDR3 nucleotides read TGTGCCAGCAGTATGGGACAGGGGCCCCGAAACATTCAGTACTTC. Protein product: CASSMGQGPRNIQYF.

The chain is built from TRBV21-1 and TRBJ2-2; TRBD2, as called in the table, went unchecked against the DNA. TRBV21-1 is labeled a pseudogene. The CDR3 contains 24 residues. CDR3 bases: TGTGCCAGCAGCAACGGGTATTCGCCGCTGGTCCCGGGAACGAAAGAGAAGAACACCGGGGAGCTGTTTTTT. It is translated as CASSNGYSPLVPGTKEKNTGELFF.

The J gene is TRBJ1-1, the V gene TRBV5-6, with D possibly matching TRBD1 (5 bases). Trimming took 2 bases from V and 7 from J, leaving 12 bases between them. Germline CDR1 and CDR2: SGHDT and YYEEEE. The CDR3 totals 13 residues. The CDR3 loop reads CASSLLGGIEAFF. The DNA of the CDR3 is TGTGCCAGCAGCTTACTTGGGGGGATTGAAGCTTTCTTT.

The chain uses TRBV6-5 and TRBJ1-1; no definite D call. In germline, CDR1 is MNHEY, CDR2 SVGAGI. V lost 2 bases, J lost 1 base, and 8 bases lay in between. CDR3 length: 14 amino acids. The CDR3 region is CASSYLTENTEAFF. The CDR3 DNA is TGTGCCAGCAGTTACCTCACAGAGAACACTGAAGCTTTCTTT.

The chain combines TRBV6-6 with TRBJ1-1; 8 bases match TRBD1. The CDR3 extends over 16 amino acids. J lost 3 bases, V lost 6 bases, and 12 bases had no gene match. Germline values: CDR1 MNHNY, CDR2 SVGAGI (reference sequence). In DNA form, the CDR3 reads TGTGCCAGCAGCCCTGGACAGGGAGGGGGGTACACTGAAGCTTTCTTT. It specifies CASSPGQGGGYTEAFF.

The chain couples TRBV30 to TRBJ2-1, with a possible D match to TRBD2 (6 bases). Trimming stripped 2 bases from V and 0 bases from J, with 29 bases between. The CDR3 length is 21 residues. Germline V lookup: CDR1 GTSNPN, CDR2 SVGIG (reference sequence). CDR3 protein: CAWSPPPVAAIFTYSYNEQFF. For the CDR3, the DNA is TGTGCCTGGAGTCCCCCCCCGGTAGCGGCTATATTCACATACTCCTACAATGAGCAGTTCTTC.

The V and J genes are TRBV6-1 and TRBJ1-2; 9 positions agree with TRBD1. The CDR3 has 15 residues. Losses at the gene ends were 0 bases for V and 8 bases for J; bases not matched to a gene: 7. Germline V gene lookup returns CDR1 MNHNS and CDR2 SASEGT. CDR3 in DNA: TGTGCCAGCAGTGAAGCTGGGACAGGGACGGGCGGCTACACCTTC. It is translated as CASSEAGTGTGGYTF.

By its share, this clone is medium-sized. The V gene is TRBV10-1, the J gene TRBJ1-1; D is undetermined. The germline gives CDR1 WNHNN, CDR2 SYGVQD (reference sequence). Trimming stripped 7 bases from V and 10 bases from J, with 22 bases between. The CDR3 extends over 14 amino acids. CDR3 nucleotides: TGCGCCAGCATTTCGAAACCGGCCCAAGAGGTAGCTTTCTTT. Its translation: CASISKPAQEVAFF.

The chain links TRBV29-1 to TRBJ1-4; tentative D call: TRBD1 (6 bases). V lost 3 bases and J lost 10, with 12 bases in between. CDR1 is SQVTM and CDR2 is ANQGSEA in the germline V gene. This CDR3 has 12 amino acids. Here the CDR3 reads CSVEEGGGKLFF. The CDR3, as DNA: TGCAGCGTTGAGGAAGGGGGGGGAAAACTGTTTTTT. Full variable domain (remainder filled in from reference TRBV29-1 and TRBJ1-4): SAVISQKPSRDICQRGTSLTIQCQVDSQVTMMFWYRQQPGQSLTLIATANQGSEATYESGFVIDKFPISRPNLTFSTLTVSNMSPEDSSIYLCSVEEGGGKLFFGSGTQLSVL.

The chain employs TRBV6-5 and TRBJ2-7, with 11 bases that match TRBD2. V lost 6 bases, J lost 3 bases, and 4 bases stayed unmatched. Germline V gene lookup returns CDR1 MNHEY and CDR2 SVGAGI. This CDR3 spans 14 amino acids. The CDR3 DNA reads TGTGCCAGCAGGCTAGCGGGGGGAAGCTACGAGCAGTACTTC. It specifies CASRLAGGSYEQYF.

This clone was observed a few times. The CDR3 spells CSVTTQGTDTQYF. As DNA, the CDR3 is TGCAGCGTTACAACTCAGGGAACAGATACGCAGTATTTT. This chain links TRBV29-1 with TRBJ2-3; D is possibly TRBD1 (5 bases). Germline V gives CDR1 SQVTM, CDR2 ANQGSEA. V was trimmed by 5 bases and J by 3 bases, leaving 12 bases between them. CDR3 size: 13 residues.

This chain connects TRBV19 to TRBJ1-5, with 9 bases lining up with TRBD1. V dropped 7 bases and J dropped 5; count of bases not matched to a gene: 6. Per germline, CDR1 LNHDA and CDR2 SQIVND (reference sequence). The CDR3 totals 14 residues. The CDR3 DNA reads as TGTGCCAGTATGACGGGACAGGGCCATCAGCCCCAGCATTTT. This translates into CASMTGQGHQPQHF.